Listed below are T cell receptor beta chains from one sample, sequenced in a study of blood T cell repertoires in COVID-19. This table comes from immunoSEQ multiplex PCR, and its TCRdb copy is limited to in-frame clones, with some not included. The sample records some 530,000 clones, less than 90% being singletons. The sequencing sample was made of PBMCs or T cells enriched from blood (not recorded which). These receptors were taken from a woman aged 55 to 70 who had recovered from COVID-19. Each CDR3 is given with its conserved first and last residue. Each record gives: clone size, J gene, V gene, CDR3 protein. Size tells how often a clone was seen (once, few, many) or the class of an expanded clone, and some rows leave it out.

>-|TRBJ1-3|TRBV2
CASSLTGVGNTIYF
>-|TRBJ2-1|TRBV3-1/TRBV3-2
CASSGEGGGQGRADEQFF
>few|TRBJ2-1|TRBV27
CASSLRGYNEQFF
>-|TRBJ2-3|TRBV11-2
CASSRLAGADTQYF
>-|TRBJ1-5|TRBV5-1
CASSLAGNQPQHF
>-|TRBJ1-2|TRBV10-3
CAIRENRDDYGYTF
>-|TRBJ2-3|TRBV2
CASSGQGRDTQYF
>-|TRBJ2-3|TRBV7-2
CASSLKGGARTTDTQYF
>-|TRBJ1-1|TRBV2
CASTQLGATEAFF
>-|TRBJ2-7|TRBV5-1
CASSLQPGTSSYEQYF
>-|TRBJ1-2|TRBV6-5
CASTPKGGRYGYTF
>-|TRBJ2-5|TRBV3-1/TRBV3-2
CASSPRLAGSQETQYF
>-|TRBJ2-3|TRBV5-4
CASSLGANTDTQYF
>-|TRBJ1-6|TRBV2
CASSPQKNSPLHF
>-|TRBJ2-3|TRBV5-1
CASSLNWGADTQYF
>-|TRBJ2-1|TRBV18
CASSPYRDRERNEQFF
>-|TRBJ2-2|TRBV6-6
CASSYQVSGELFF
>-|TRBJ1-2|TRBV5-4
CASSLLGDSYGYTF
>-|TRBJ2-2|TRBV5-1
CASRSRLGGTGELFF
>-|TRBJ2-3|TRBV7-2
CASSLGWLAPTDTQYF
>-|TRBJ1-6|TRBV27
CASSFLSWWAMGEAASPLHF
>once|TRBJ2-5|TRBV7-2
CASSFRGRETQYF
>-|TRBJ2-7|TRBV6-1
CASSDMYEQYF
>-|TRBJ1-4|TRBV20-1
CSARGGKGLFF